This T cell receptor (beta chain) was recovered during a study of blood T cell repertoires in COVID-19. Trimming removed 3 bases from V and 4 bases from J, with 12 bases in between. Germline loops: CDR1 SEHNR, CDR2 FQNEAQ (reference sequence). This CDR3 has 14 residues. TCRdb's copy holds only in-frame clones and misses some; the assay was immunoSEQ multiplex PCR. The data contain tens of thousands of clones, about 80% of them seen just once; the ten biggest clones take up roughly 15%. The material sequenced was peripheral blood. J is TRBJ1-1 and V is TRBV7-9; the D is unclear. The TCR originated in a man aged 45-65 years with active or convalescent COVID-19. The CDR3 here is CASSFWAEGTEAFF. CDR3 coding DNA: TGTGCCAGCAGCTTTTGGGCGGAGGGCACTGAAGCTTTCTTT.